The T cell receptor beta chain described here comes from a study of cytomegalovirus exposure and HLA in healthy donors. Study outcomes and limitations: High sensitivity and specificity were reportedly achieved when the classifier diagnosed cytomegalovirus status. One variant, a missense change in DCLRE1C, was linked in a later analysis to TCR beta V- and J-gene trimming. When analyzed later, the rates of TCR association showed variation by HLA locus, with DRB1 the most and HLA-C the fewest.

Germline V lookup: CDR1 PRHDT, CDR2 FYEKMQ (reference sequence). V was trimmed by 5 bases and J by 3 bases, leaving 15 bases between them. The CDR3 runs 15 residues. The donors gave bone marrow, and they were healthy. PCR amplification relied on 60 Vbeta primers (plus 13 Jbeta primers). TCRdb's table, derived via immunoSEQ multiplex PCR, lists solely in-frame clones and lacks some. Of a few hundred thousand clones listed, nearly 95% were seen once; the top ten hold 1.7%. Worth noting for this clone: The antigen remains unidentified.

The chain carries TRBV13 and TRBJ2-3, with D perhaps TRBD2 (6 bases). The sample consisted of PBMCs. The clonotype originates from a girl aged 2 to 9 in good health and CMV-seronegative. CDR3 sequence (DNA): TGTGCCAGCAGCCGCCGATTGGAGGGGACAGATACGCAGTATTTT. Its translation is CASSRRLEGTDTQYF.